The clone carrying this T cell receptor (beta chain) appeared many times. No antigen is known for it. Template material for amplifying TCR beta CDR3 regions consisted of RNA transcripts. Researchers ran a first-round RT-PCR on the TCR CDR3 using the HTBI primer set. TCRdb reanalysed the multiplex PCR reads using MiXCR and keeps one entry per CDR3 protein. The sample yields 500,000 to 800,000 distinct CDR3 sequences, just under 45% seen once. The data were obtained in a study of T cells in Graves' hyperthyroidism and ophthalmopathy. Study outcomes and limitations: Researchers found most expanded thyroid clonotypes above 0.001 in blood as well.

With 3 bases removed from V and 7 bases from J, the gap between germline ends came to 14 bases. CDR3 length equals 15 residues. Germline-derived CDR1 and CDR2 are SGDLS and YYNGEE. This sequence originates from an adult man with Graves' disease, either hyperthyroidism or ophthalmopathy (not recorded which). The sequenced sample consisted of peripheral blood or thyroid tissue (not recorded which). The chain joins TRBV9 to TRBJ1-6, with D maybe TRBD1 (5 bases). In DNA form, the CDR3 reads TGTGCCAGCAGCGCCCTGGTGGGACGCAATTCACCCCTCCACTTT. Encoded protein: CASSALVGRNSPLHF. Together with reference TRBV9 and TRBJ1-6, the CDR3 gives the full variable domain: DSGVTQTPKHLITATGQRVTLRCSPRSGDLSVYWYQQSLDQGLQFLIQYYNGEERAKGNILERFSAQQFPDLHSELNLSSLELGDSALYFCASSALVGRNSPLHFGNGTRLTVT.